This record looks at one TCR beta chain sequence and its context. Its antigen is still unknown. The data are from a study of T-cell memory formation after mild COVID-19. About the study: The study found TCR clusters largely donor specific. The study, taken as a whole, reports: Largely, contracting CD4+ clones fell within CM and EM, and contracting CD8+ clones within EMRA. Day 15 to 85 contracting clones showed balanced CD4/CD8; later expanders leaned CD4+.

The CDR3 totals 14 residues. V was pared by 1 base and J by 3 bases, with 3 bases of the junction left unmatched. From germline, CDR1 is SQVTM and CDR2 ANQGSEA. 5'RACE, which relied on constant-segment primers, yielded TCR alpha and TCR beta cDNA libraries carrying sample barcodes and UMIs. TCRdb passed the 5' RACE reads through MiXCR, listing each CDR3 protein once. The sample lists fewer than 300,000 distinct CDR3 sequences; 18% were seen once. The receptor's source is a man aged 18-30 years who had mild COVID-19 (a few samples of this study predate the infection). Cell type and time point are not known. Source material: PBMCs or a T cell subset sorted from them (not recorded which). V usage is TRBV29-1 and J usage is TRBJ2-5, with TRBD2 identical over 9 bases. The CDR3 protein is CSVEGLAAKETQYF. CDR3 DNA sequence: TGCAGCGTTGAAGGACTAGCGGCGAAAGAGACCCAGTACTTC.